These 8 T cell receptor beta chains were sequenced from one sample in a study of CD8 T cells in ankylosing spondylitis. Study-wide results and caveats: What appeared characteristic of ankylosing spondylitis blood was a TCR beta motif of seven to nine highly homologous variants.

These TCRs' antigens remain unknown. A single record per CDR3 protein comes from TCRdb applying MiXCR to the 5' RACE reads. The sample contains roughly 90,000 distinct CDR3 sequences, about 8.3% of which appear only once. Sequences were obtained from blood, either unsorted or a sorted T cell fraction (not recorded which). Source of these receptors: a male donor with ankylosing spondylitis.

The rearrangement links TRBV7-9 to TRBJ2-5, with D uncertain. CDR3 length: 14 residues. Germline V gene lookup returns CDR1 SEHNR and CDR2 FQNEAQ (reference sequence). Trimming removed 5 bases from V and 5 bases from J, with 15 bases in between. For the CDR3, the DNA is TGTGCCAGCAGCCCAGTCCTGGGGTGGGAGACCCAGTACTTC. Its translation is CASSPVLGWETQYF.

This clonotype was recorded many times. This rearrangement joins TRBV27 to TRBJ2-1; 11 bases match TRBD2. Germline CDR1 is MNHEY and CDR2 is SMNVEV (reference sequence). V shed 7 bases and J 7 bases; nucleotides not matched to a gene: 6. The CDR3 is made up of 14 amino acids. CDR3 sequence: CASKVLAGGNEQFF. DNA of the CDR3: TGTGCCAGCAAGGTGCTAGCGGGAGGAAATGAGCAGTTCTTC.

V is TRBV27 and J is TRBJ1-1; a possible D gene is TRBD1 (5 bases). The germline V and J ends were trimmed by 6 bases and 6 bases, with 17 bases remaining between them. Germline V gives CDR1 MNHEY, CDR2 SMNVEV (reference sequence). The CDR3 covers 14 residues. The CDR3 sequence is CASSVSGGSAEAFF. The DNA for the CDR3 is TGTGCCAGCAGCGTATCGGGGGGGTCGGCTGAAGCTTTCTTT.

This clonotype came up many times. This chain links TRBV2 with TRBJ2-1; TRBD2 aligns across 9 bases. Germline trimming cut 6 bases from V and 4 bases from J; bases unmatched to any gene: 4. This CDR3 region has 14 residues. Germline CDR1 is SNHLY and CDR2 is FYNNEI. The chain's CDR3 is CASSLAGGYNEQFF. In DNA, the CDR3 is TGTGCCAGCAGCTTGGCGGGAGGGTACAATGAGCAGTTCTTC.

The rearrangement uses TRBV12-3 or TRBV12-4 and TRBJ1-1; possibly TRBD1 for D (6 bases). V lost 6 bases to trimming and J lost 1 base, with 9 bases between them. This CDR3 has 13 residues. The chain's CDR3 is CASSTTGNTEAFF. The CDR3 DNA sequence: TGTGCCAGCAGCACGACAGGGAACACTGAAGCTTTCTTT.

Many counts were recorded for this clonotype. The chain uses TRBV12-3 or TRBV12-4 and TRBJ2-1; D gene ambiguous. Trimming took 6 bases from V and 0 from J, leaving 9 bases between them. This CDR3 spans 14 amino acids. CDR3 in DNA: TGTGCCAGCAGCGCTCCGAGCTCCTACAATGAGCAGTTCTTC. Translated: CASSAPSSYNEQFF.

The chain joins TRBV20-1 to TRBJ1-1, with 9 bases matching TRBD1. Per the germline V gene, CDR1 is DFQATT and CDR2 is SNEGSKA (reference sequence). CDR3 size: 14 residues. The junction had 5 bases not matched to a gene; V was cut back by 0 bases and J by 6 bases. CDR3: CSAREPGTGPEAFF. In DNA, the CDR3 is TGCAGTGCTAGAGAACCCGGGACAGGGCCTGAAGCTTTCTTT.

The CDR3 sequence: CASSEGQTDQPQHF. CDR3 nucleotides: TGTGCCAGCAGTGAAGGCCAGACCGATCAGCCCCAGCATTTT. The chain employs TRBV2 and TRBJ1-5; D gene ambiguous. This CDR3 region has 14 residues. Germline CDR1 SNHLY, CDR2 FYNNEI. Between the trimmed V and J ends, which lost 1 base and 5 bases, there was a span of 9 bases.